The next 25 T cell receptor beta chains were all read from a single sample in a study of T cell responses to AZD1222 COVID-19 vaccine. Produced via immunoSEQ multiplex PCR; TCRdb's table is partial and in-frame only. The sample lists some 130,000 clones, roughly 90% occurring once. Source: peripheral blood, taken on day 0 of AZD1222 vaccination. The receptors come from an adult in good health.

The chain has TRBV3-1 (or the pseudogene TRBV3-2) and TRBJ1-4; 8 nucleotides align to TRBD1. V shed 4 bases and J 0 bases; nucleotides not matched to a gene: 7. Per germline, CDR1 LGHDT and CDR2 YNNKEL (reference sequence). The CDR3 totals 17 residues. In DNA form, the CDR3 reads TGTGCCAGCAGCCCCGTGGGGACAGGCCCAACTAATGAAAAACTGTTTTTT. Protein: CASSPVGTGPTNEKLFF.

This chain joins TRBV7-3 and TRBJ1-6, with TRBD1 matching over 10 bases. The CDR3 is 15 amino acids. J lost 10 bases, V lost 1 base, and 4 bases had no gene match. CDR1 SGHTA and CDR2 FQGTGA come from the germline V gene. CDR3: CASSLIGQGESPLHF. DNA for the CDR3: TGTGCCAGCAGCTTAATCGGACAGGGGGAATCACCCCTCCACTTT. Together with reference TRBV7-3 and TRBJ1-6, the CDR3 gives the full variable domain: GAGVSQTPSNKVTEKGKYVELRCDPISGHTALYWYRQSLGQGPEFLIYFQGTGAADDSGLPNDRFFAVRPEGSVSTLKIQRTERGDSAVYLCASSLIGQGESPLHFGNGTRLTVT.

J is TRBJ1-2 and V is TRBV19, with a tentative D call TRBD1 (5 bases). Trimming stripped 3 bases from V and 4 bases from J, with 12 bases between. Germline-derived CDR1 and CDR2 are LNHDA and SQIVND (reference sequence). The CDR3 has 14 residues. The CDR3 DNA reads as TGTGCCAGTAGTATCGGGACGGCGCCCTATGGCTACACCTTC. Protein: CASSIGTAPYGYTF.

This rearrangement joins TRBV29-1 to TRBJ1-2, with no clear D. V was trimmed by 7 bases and J by 7 bases, leaving 13 bases between them. CDR3 length: 11 residues. CDR1 is SQVTM, CDR2 ANQGSEA, per germline. CDR3 DNA sequence: TGCAGCGCAAAGCGACAAACTGGCTACACCTTC. Protein sequence: CSAKRQTGYTF.

The chain is built from TRBV27 and TRBJ1-1, with unresolved D. The V gene lost 6 bases and the J gene lost 2 bases, with 22 bases spanning the gap. The germline gives CDR1 MNHEY, CDR2 SMNVEV (reference sequence). CDR3 length: 17 residues. This chain's CDR3 is CASSQHKIRPENTEAFF. As DNA, the CDR3 is TGTGCCAGCAGCCAACATAAAATTAGACCGGAAAACACTGAAGCTTTCTTT.

In DNA, the CDR3 is TGTGCCAGCAGCCCCCGAAAGGCAGATACGCAGTATTTT. Protein sequence: CASSPRKADTQYF. This rearrangement joins TRBV5-4 to TRBJ2-3; no clear D. This CDR3 has 13 residues. V lost 4 bases and J lost 4, with 10 bases in between. CDR1 is SGHNT and CDR2 is YYREEE in the germline V gene (reference sequence).

The rearrangement uses TRBV5-4 and TRBJ2-2; 12 bases line up with TRBD2. Germline V gene lookup returns CDR1 SGHNT and CDR2 YYREEE (reference sequence). V was clipped by 1 base and J by 7 bases; unmatched bases: 5. There are 16 residues in the CDR3. The CDR3 sequence: CASSLFPSGRGGELFF. The CDR3 region has the DNA TGTGCCAGCAGCTTGTTTCCTAGCGGGAGGGGCGGGGAGCTGTTTTTT. The variable domain in full, with the rest retrieved from reference TRBV5-4 and TRBJ2-2, is ETGVTQSPTHLIKTRGQQVTLRCSSQSGHNTVSWYQQALGQGPQFIFQYYREEENGRGNFPPRFSGLQFPNYSSELNVNALELDDSALYLCASSLFPSGRGGELFFGEGSRLTVL.

This chain uses TRBV6-5 with TRBJ1-1; D unclear. The CDR3 consists of 15 residues. The ends were cut back, 6 bases at V and 0 bases at J, with 14 bases in the middle. Germline-derived CDR1 and CDR2 are MNHEY and SVGAGI. The CDR3 region has the DNA TGTGCCAGCAGGGCCAGAGGAGGATTGAACACTGAAGCTTTCTTT. It specifies CASRARGGLNTEAFF.

The rearrangement links TRBV7-9 to TRBJ1-2; 8 bases match TRBD1. V shed 1 base, J shed 9 bases, and the junction held 4 bases outside the gene matches. Looked up from germline, CDR1 is SEHNR and CDR2 is FQNEAQ (reference sequence). The CDR3 sequence is 13 residues long. The DNA of the CDR3 is TGTGCCAGCAGCTTAGGCGGGACAGGTAGCTACACCTTC. This gives the protein CASSLGGTGSYTF.

V usage is TRBV28 and J usage is TRBJ2-7, with D tentatively TRBD1 (6 bases). This CDR3 is built from 14 residues. V was pared by 5 bases and J by 0 bases, with 11 bases between. Looked up from germline, CDR1 is MDHEN and CDR2 is SYDVKM. Here the CDR3 DNA reads TGTGCCAGCAGTCCCCGGGACAACTCCTACGAGCAGTACTTC. It encodes CASSPRDNSYEQYF.

The table lists this clone with a few counts. The chain carries TRBV14 and TRBJ1-2; D is perhaps TRBD1 (6 bases). Germline V CDR1 and CDR2: SGHDN, FVKESK. CDR3 length: 15 residues. Trimming stripped 4 bases from V and 3 bases from J, with 15 bases between. CDR3 region: CASSRTVRGDYGYTF. Here the CDR3 DNA reads TGTGCCAGCAGCCGGACAGTTAGAGGGGACTATGGCTACACCTTC.

This chain uses TRBV7-2 with TRBJ1-5; tentative D call: TRBD1 (6 bases). V lost 8 bases and J lost 4, with 18 bases in between. Germline CDR1 SGHTA, CDR2 FQGNSA. The CDR3 covers 15 residues. CDR3 sequence: CASQPGDRRNQPQHF. Written as DNA, the CDR3 is TGTGCCAGCCAACCCGGAGACAGGAGGAATCAGCCCCAGCATTTT.

This chain's CDR3 is CASSIEPGLTTDTQYF. CDR3 bases: TGTGCCAGCAGCATTGAACCGGGACTCACAACAGATACGCAGTATTTT. The chain links TRBV27 to TRBJ2-3, with D perhaps TRBD2 (6 bases). The CDR3 sequence is 16 residues long. Trimming removed 6 bases from V and 3 bases from J, with 19 bases in between. The germline V gene has CDR1 MNHEY and CDR2 SMNVEV (reference sequence).

The rearrangement uses TRBV4-1 and TRBJ1-6; no reliable D call. Germline V CDR1 and CDR2: MGHRA, YSYEKL. With 5 bases removed from V and 6 bases from J, the gap between germline ends came to 14 bases. The CDR3 consists of 15 residues. CDR3 sequence: CASSKEAPINSPLHF. In nucleotides, the CDR3 is TGCGCCAGCAGCAAGGAGGCACCGATTAATTCACCCCTCCACTTT.

This chain joins TRBV15 and TRBJ1-1; 7 bases align to TRBD1. This CDR3 comprises 16 residues. Germline values: CDR1 LNHNV, CDR2 YYDKDF (reference sequence). V lost 5 bases and J lost 4; bases outside the gene matches: 13. The CDR3 coding sequence is TGTGCCACCAGCCCTAAGTACGACAGGGTGGGCACTGAAGCTTTCTTT. As protein: CATSPKYDRVGTEAFF.

The gene calls are TRBV5-1 and TRBJ1-2, with a possible D match to TRBD1 (5 bases). CDR1 is SGHRS and CDR2 is YFSETQ in the germline V gene. Trimming left V 1 base short and J 5 bases short, with 12 bases between. The CDR3 spans 14 residues. The CDR3 loop is CASSLSGGRYGYTF. The CDR3 coding sequence is TGCGCCAGCAGCTTGAGTGGGGGACGGTATGGCTACACCTTC. The full variable domain, with the rest looked up from reference TRBV5-1 and TRBJ1-2, is KAGVTQTPRYLIKTRGQQVTLSCSPISGHRSVSWYQQTPGQGLQFLFEYFSETQRNKGNFPGRFSGRQFSNSRSEMNVSTLELGDSALYLCASSLSGGRYGYTFGSGTRLTVV.

This chain links TRBV18 with TRBJ2-1; a possible D gene is TRBD2 (6 bases). V dropped 0 bases and J dropped 0 bases, with 9 bases sitting between them. CDR1 KGHSH and CDR2 LQKENI come from the germline V gene. There are 16 residues in the CDR3. DNA for the CDR3: TGTGCCAGCTCACCACCTAGCGGAGGCTCCTACAATGAGCAGTTCTTC. Protein sequence: CASSPPSGGSYNEQFF.

This clone was seen a single time. The chain is built from TRBV2 and TRBJ1-2, with 10 bases that match TRBD1. V gave up 2 bases and J gave up 6 bases; unmatched junction bases: 6. Germline V gene data show CDR1 as SNHLY and CDR2 as FYNNEI. The CDR3 consists of 15 residues. The CDR3 DNA reads TGTGCCAGCAGTGAACATGGACAGGGGGAACATGGCTACACCTTC. Protein product: CASSEHGQGEHGYTF.

The CDR3 bases are TGTGCCAGCAGCAGGGACGCCCCAAGCTCTGGAAACACCATATATTTT. This sequence encodes CASSRDAPSSGNTIYF. This chain uses TRBV9 with TRBJ1-3, with D possibly TRBD1 on 5 matching bases. Per germline, CDR1 SGDLS and CDR2 YYNGEE. The CDR3 length is 16 residues. Trimming cost V 4 bases and J 0 bases, with 14 bases left between them.

The chain links TRBV5-5 to TRBJ2-1, with D unresolved. V was cut by 2 bases and J by 8 bases, with 8 bases left in between. CDR1 SGHKS and CDR2 YYEKEE come from the germline V gene (reference sequence). The CDR3 runs to 12 residues. CDR3: CASSFIRDEQFF. CDR3 bases: TGTGCCAGCAGCTTTATCCGAGATGAGCAGTTCTTC.

The rearrangement uses TRBV28 and TRBJ1-1; D not certain. Per germline, CDR1 MDHEN and CDR2 SYDVKM. Trimming stripped 7 bases from V and 2 bases from J, with 11 bases between. The CDR3 length is 13 residues. The CDR3, as DNA: TGTGCCAGCACCGTTAAAGGAAACACTGAAGCTTTCTTT. Translated, it gives CASTVKGNTEAFF. The variable domain in full, with the rest retrieved from reference TRBV28 and TRBJ1-1, is DVKVTQSSRYLVKRTGEKVFLECVQDMDHENMFWYRQDPGLGLRLIYFSYDVKMKEKGDIPEGYSVSREKKERFSLILESASTNQTSMYLCASTVKGNTEAFFGQGTRLTVV.

The gene calls are TRBV28 and TRBJ1-6; no clear D. V was pared by 5 bases and J by 0 bases, with 5 bases between. CDR3 length: 14 residues. Per the germline V gene, CDR1 is MDHEN and CDR2 is SYDVKM. The CDR3 nucleotides read TGTGCCAGCAGTCCTGACTCCTATAATTCACCCCTCCACTTT. It specifies CASSPDSYNSPLHF. The complete variable domain, with remaining parts taken from reference TRBV28 and TRBJ1-6, reads DVKVTQSSRYLVKRTGEKVFLECVQDMDHENMFWYRQDPGLGLRLIYFSYDVKMKEKGDIPEGYSVSREKKERFSLILESASTNQTSMYLCASSPDSYNSPLHFGNGTRLTVT.

The chain carries TRBV25-1 and TRBJ2-6; D not certain. V dropped 6 bases and J dropped 4 bases, with 22 bases sitting between them. The CDR3 runs 18 residues. The germline V gene encodes CDR1 MGHDK and CDR2 SYGVNS. The CDR3 sequence is CASSPRPRTVYGANVLTF. CDR3 sequence (DNA): TGTGCCAGCAGCCCTCGACCCAGGACGGTCTACGGGGCCAACGTCCTGACTTTC.

This chain links TRBV5-5 with TRBJ2-6; D call uncertain. Germline values: CDR1 SGHKS, CDR2 YYEKEE (reference sequence). V shed 0 bases and J shed 0 bases, with 4 bases lying between them. The CDR3 has 15 residues. CDR3: CASSLEVSGANVLTF. The DNA of the CDR3 is TGTGCCAGCAGCTTGGAAGTCTCTGGGGCCAACGTCCTGACTTTC.

The rearrangement links TRBV7-2 to TRBJ1-2, with D unresolved. This CDR3 has 14 residues. Germline V gives CDR1 SGHTA, CDR2 FQGNSA. V lost 4 bases to trimming and J lost 4 bases, with 13 bases between them. The CDR3 DNA follows: TGTGCCAGCAGCTCCCGGGCTACACCCTATGGCTACACCTTC. This translates into CASSSRATPYGYTF.